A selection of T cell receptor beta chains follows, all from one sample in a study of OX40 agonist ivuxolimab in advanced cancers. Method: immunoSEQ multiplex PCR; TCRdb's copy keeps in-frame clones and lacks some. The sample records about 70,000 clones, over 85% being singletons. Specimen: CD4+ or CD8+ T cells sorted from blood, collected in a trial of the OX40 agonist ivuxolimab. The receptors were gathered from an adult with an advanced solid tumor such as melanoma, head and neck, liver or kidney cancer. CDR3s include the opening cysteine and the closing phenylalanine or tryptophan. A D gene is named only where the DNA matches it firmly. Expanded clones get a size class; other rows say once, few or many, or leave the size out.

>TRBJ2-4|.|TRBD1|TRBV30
TGTGCCTGGAGACGCGGCAGGACAGGGAATGGCAAAAACATTCAGTACTTC
CAWRRGRTGNGKNIQYF
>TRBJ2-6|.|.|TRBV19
TGTGCCAGTAGTATTTTGAGGGCCAGCTCTGGGGCCAACGTCCTGACTTTC
CASSILRASSGANVLTF
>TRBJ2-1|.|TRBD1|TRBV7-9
TGTGCCAGCAGCTTAGAACAGGGGGCGAGTGAGCAGTTCTTC
CASSLEQGASEQFF
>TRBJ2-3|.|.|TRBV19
TGTGCCAGTAGTACCTGGTCGGGCACAGATACGCAGTATTTT
CASSTWSGTDTQYF
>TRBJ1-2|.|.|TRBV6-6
TGTGCCAGCAGCGAGACCCAGGGACACTATGGCTACACCTTC
CASSETQGHYGYTF
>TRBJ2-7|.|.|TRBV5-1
TGCGCCAGCAGCTTGGAGTCAGGTCCACCCTACGAGCAGTACTTC
CASSLESGPPYEQYF
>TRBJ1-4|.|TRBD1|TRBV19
TGTGCCAGTAGTAGCACAGGGGGCTCGGGAAAACTGTTTTTT
CASSSTGGSGKLFF
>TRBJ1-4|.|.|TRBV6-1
TGTGCCAGCAGTGAAGCGCCGGGACGGTTTAATGAAAAACTGTTTTTT
CASSEAPGRFNEKLFF
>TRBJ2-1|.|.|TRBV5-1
TGCGCCAGCAGCTTGTATGCGGGTTACAATGAGCAGTTCTTC
CASSLYAGYNEQFF
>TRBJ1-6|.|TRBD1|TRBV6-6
TGTGCCAGCAAGACAGGGACTGGGTCACCCCTCCACTTT
CASKTGTGSPLHF
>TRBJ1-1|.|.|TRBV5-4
TGTGCCAGCAGCTTGGAGATGGGTGAAATGAACACTGAAGCTTTCTTT
CASSLEMGEMNTEAFF
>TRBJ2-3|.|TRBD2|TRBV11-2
TGTGCCAGCAGAAAGGGACTAGCGGGGGGCCGGGTTGGCACAGATACGCAGTATTTT
CASRKGLAGGRVGTDTQYF
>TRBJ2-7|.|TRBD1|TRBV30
TGTGCCTGGGACCGGGACAGGGGGCCTTACGAGCAGTACTTC
CAWDRDRGPYEQYF
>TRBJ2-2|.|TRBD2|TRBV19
TGTGCCAGTAATCAACCGGGACTAGTAATCGGGGAGCTGTTTTTT
CASNQPGLVIGELFF
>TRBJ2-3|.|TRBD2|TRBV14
TGTGCCAGCAGCCGGCGGGTTAGCGGGGGGTCCGCCACAGATACGCAGTATTTT
CASSRRVSGGSATDTQYF
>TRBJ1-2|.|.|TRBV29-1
TGCAGCGTTCTGGGGCAAGACTATGGCTACACCTTC
CSVLGQDYGYTF
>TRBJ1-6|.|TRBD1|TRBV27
TGTGCCAGCAGTTTAAACCCCGGGACAGGTCTAAGCTCCTATAATTCACCCCTCCACTTT
CASSLNPGTGLSSYNSPLHF
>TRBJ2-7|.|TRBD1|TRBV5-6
TGTGCCAGCAGCTTACAGGGGGCCCACGAGCAGTACTTC
CASSLQGAHEQYF
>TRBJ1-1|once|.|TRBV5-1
TGCGCCAGCAGCTTCGGACGGCTTAACACTGAAGCTTTCTTT
CASSFGRLNTEAFF
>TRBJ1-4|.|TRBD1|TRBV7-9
TGTGCCAGCAGCTTAGGTCAACAGGGGATGAGTGAAAAACTGTTTTTT
CASSLGQQGMSEKLFF
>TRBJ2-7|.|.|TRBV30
TGTGCCTGGAGCGGGGGAGCCAGGGATGTGGGGTCCTACGAGCAGTACTTC
CAWSGGARDVGSYEQYF
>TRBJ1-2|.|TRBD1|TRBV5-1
TGCGCCAGCAGCTTGGGGACAGGGGAATACTATGGCTACACCTTC
CASSLGTGEYYGYTF
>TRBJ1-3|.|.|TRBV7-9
TGTGCCAGCAGGTCCCGGAAGGAAACCCATGGAAACACCATATATTTT
CASRSRKETHGNTIYF
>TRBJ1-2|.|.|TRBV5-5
TGTGCCAGCAGCTTGGCCCGTGTAAGGTCGGATGGCTACACCTTC
CASSLARVRSDGYTF
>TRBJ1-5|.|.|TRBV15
TGTGCCACCAGCAGAAAGATGGAGCTCAATCAGCCCCAGCATTTT
CATSRKMELNQPQHF
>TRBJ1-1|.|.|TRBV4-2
TGTGCCAGCAGCCAAGATCGTGAGGTGAACACTGAAGCTTTCTTT
CASSQDREVNTEAFF
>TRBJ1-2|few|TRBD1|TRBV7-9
TGTGCCAGCAGCTCAGGACAGGGACTGGTGACCTATGGCTACACCTTC
CASSSGQGLVTYGYTF
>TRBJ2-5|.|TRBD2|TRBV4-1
TGCGCCAGCAGCCAAGAGAGTACTAGCGGGGGGGGGACCCAGTACTTC
CASSQESTSGGGTQYF
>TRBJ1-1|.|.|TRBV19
TGTGCCAGTAGGGCCGAGACCGGGACGGCTAACACTGAAGCTTTCTTT
CASRAETGTANTEAFF
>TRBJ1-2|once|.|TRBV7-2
TGTGCCAGCAGCCCCGGGATTTCGGGAGGCTACACCTTC
CASSPGISGGYTF
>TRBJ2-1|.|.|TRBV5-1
TGCGCCAGCAGCTACTGGGGAAGCTCCTACAATGAGCAGTTCTTC
CASSYWGSSYNEQFF
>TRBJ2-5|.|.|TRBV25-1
TGTGCCAGCTCAGTTCTACAGGCCCAAGAGACCCAGTACTTC
CASSVLQAQETQYF
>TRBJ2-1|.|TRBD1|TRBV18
TGTGCCAGCTCACGGTGGACAGGGGGCGGAGATGAGCAGTTCTTC
CASSRWTGGGDEQFF
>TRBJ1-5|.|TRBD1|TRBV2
TGTGCCAGCAGGGTGGACAGGGGACTTAATCAGCCCCAGCATTTT
CASRVDRGLNQPQHF
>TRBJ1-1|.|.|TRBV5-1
TGCGCCAGCAGCTTGGGACAGGCGAACACTGAAGCTTTCTTT
CASSLGQANTEAFF
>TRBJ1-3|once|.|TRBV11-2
TGTGCCAGCAGCCCCCTGGACAGCGGGGCTGGAAACACCATATATTTT
CASSPLDSGAGNTIYF
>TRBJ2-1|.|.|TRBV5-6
TGTGCCAGCAGCTTCTCGGGACCTGCAAGGGTCCGTGAGCAGTTCTTC
CASSFSGPARVREQFF
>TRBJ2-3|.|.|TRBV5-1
TGCGCCAGCAGCCCGGGGACCCGAGGAAGCACAGATACGCAGTATTTT
CASSPGTRGSTDTQYF
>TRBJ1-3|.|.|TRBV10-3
TGTGCCATCAGTGAGTCCGGTGGTAGGGTTGAACTCAACACCATATATTTT
CAISESGGRVELNTIYF
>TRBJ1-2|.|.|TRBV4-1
TGCGCCAGCACCCCAGGGCTGCGAGTTAACTATGGCTACACCTTC
CASTPGLRVNYGYTF
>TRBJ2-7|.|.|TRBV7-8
TGTGCCAGCAGCGCCGCCTTGGGGGAGCAGTACTTC
CASSAALGEQYF
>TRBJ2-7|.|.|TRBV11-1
TGTGCCAGCAGCGAGTCGCGGGGTACCCACGAGCAGTACTTC
CASSESRGTHEQYF
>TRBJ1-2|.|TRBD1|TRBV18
TGTGCCAGCTCACCAATCCCGGGACAGGGTAACTATGGCTACACCTTC
CASSPIPGQGNYGYTF
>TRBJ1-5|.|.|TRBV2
TGTGCCAGCACCCGGGACAGCAATCAGCCCCAGCATTTT
CASTRDSNQPQHF
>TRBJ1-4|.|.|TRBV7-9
TGTGCCAGCAGCCCAAGTCCGGGGGCATTTGGTGAAAAACTGTTTTTT
CASSPSPGAFGEKLFF
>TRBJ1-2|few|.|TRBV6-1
TGTGCCAGCAGTGAATGGACGGGGGCAGGCTATGGCTACACCTTC
CASSEWTGAGYGYTF
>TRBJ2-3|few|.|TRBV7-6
TGTGCCAGCAGCCCGCGCGGTGGTTCAGATACGCAGTATTTT
CASSPRGGSDTQYF